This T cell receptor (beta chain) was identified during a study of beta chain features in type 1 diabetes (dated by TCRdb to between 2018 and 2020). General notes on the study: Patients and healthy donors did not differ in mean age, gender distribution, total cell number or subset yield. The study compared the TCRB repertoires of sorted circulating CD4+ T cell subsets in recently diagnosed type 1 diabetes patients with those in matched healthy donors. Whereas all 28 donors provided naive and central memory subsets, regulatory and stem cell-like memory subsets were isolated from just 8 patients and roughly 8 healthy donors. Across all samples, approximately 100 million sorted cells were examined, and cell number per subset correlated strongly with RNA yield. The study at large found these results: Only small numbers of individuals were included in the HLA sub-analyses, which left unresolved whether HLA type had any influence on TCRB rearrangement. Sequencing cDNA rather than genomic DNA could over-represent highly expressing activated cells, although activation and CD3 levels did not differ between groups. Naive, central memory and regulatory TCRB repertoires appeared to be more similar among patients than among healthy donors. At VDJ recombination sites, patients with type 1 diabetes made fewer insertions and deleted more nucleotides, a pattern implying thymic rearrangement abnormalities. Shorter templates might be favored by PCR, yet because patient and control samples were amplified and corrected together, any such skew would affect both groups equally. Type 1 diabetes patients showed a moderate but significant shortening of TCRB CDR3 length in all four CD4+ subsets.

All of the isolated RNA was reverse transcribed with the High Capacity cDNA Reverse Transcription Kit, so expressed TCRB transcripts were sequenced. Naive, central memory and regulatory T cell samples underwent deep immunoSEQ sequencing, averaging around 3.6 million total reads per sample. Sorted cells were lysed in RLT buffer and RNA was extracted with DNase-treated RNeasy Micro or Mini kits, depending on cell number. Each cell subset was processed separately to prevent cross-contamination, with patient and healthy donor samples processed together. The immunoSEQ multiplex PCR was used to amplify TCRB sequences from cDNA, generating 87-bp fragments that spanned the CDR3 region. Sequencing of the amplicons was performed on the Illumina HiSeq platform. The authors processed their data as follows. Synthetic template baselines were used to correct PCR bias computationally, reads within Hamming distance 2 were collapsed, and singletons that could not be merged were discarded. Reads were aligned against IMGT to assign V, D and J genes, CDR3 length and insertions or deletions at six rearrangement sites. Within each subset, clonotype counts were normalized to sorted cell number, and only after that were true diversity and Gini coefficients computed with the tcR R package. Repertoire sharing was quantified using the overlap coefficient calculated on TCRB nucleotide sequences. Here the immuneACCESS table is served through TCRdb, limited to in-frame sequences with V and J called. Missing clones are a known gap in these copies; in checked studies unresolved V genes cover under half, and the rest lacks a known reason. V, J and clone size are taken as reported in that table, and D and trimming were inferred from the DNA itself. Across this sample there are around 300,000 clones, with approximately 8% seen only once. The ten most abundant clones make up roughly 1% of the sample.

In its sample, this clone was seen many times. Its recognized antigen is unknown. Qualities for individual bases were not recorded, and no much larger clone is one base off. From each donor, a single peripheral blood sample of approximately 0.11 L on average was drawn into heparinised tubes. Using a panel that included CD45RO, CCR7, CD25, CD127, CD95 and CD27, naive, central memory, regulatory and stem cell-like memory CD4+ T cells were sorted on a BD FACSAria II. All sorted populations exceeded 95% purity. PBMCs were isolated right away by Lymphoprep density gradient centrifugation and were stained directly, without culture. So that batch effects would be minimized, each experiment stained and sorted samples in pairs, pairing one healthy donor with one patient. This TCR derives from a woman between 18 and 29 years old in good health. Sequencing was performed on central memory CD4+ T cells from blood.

In nucleotide form, the sequence is TGCGCCAGCAGCTTGGTGGCTAGCACAGATACGCAGTATTTT. Its translation reads: CASSLVASTDTQYF. The sequence links TRBV5-1 to TRBJ2-3; no D gene is confidently identified. In the germline V gene, CDR1 corresponds to SGHRS and CDR2 to YFSETQ. From the cysteine through the phenylalanine, the CDR3 covers 14 amino acids. Kept here is only the CDR3 DNA, which spans 42 bases and is read in frame from base 1. V is reduced by 0 bases and J by 0 bases, leaving a spacing of 5 bases between them. The CDR3, completed at both ends by the reference TRBV5-1 and TRBJ2-3 genes, gives the full variable domain KAGVTQTPRYLIKTRGQQVTLSCSPISGHRSVSWYQQTPGQGLQFLFEYFSETQRNKGNFPGRFSGRQFSNSRSEMNVSTLELGDSALYLCASSLVASTDTQYFGPGTRLTVL.